Described below is a single T cell receptor (beta chain) sequence and its context. Authors' processing steps: Counts of nucleated cells, estimated from reference gene primer amplification, were obtained. Using immunoSEQ multiplex PCR, the repertoire was profiled, and TCRdb retains in-frame clones only, with some absent. V and J calls and clone size are given by that table; D and trimming were obtained from the DNA. The table includes roughly 150,000 clones, 60% to 80% detected once. The data were taken from a study of blood T cell repertoires in COVID-19. Across the study: Collection of acute and convalescent COVID-19 samples took place in the United States, Italy and Spain. PBMCs, B-cell-depleted T cells, or T cells provided the cDNA or gDNA that made up the material.

Germline assignment: CDR1 SGHVS and CDR2 FQNEAQ. This CDR3 is 16 amino acids long. Trimming took off 5 bases at V and 2 bases at J, with 18 bases between the two ends. Sequenced: peripheral blood. V is TRBV7-8 and J is TRBJ2-5; maybe TRBD1 (6 bases). The clonotype originates from a man between 45 and 60 years old with active or convalescent COVID-19. For the CDR3, the DNA is TGTGCCAGCAGCCCCCGACCCCAGGGGTGGCAAGAGACCCAGTACTTC. It specifies CASSPRPQGWQETQYF.